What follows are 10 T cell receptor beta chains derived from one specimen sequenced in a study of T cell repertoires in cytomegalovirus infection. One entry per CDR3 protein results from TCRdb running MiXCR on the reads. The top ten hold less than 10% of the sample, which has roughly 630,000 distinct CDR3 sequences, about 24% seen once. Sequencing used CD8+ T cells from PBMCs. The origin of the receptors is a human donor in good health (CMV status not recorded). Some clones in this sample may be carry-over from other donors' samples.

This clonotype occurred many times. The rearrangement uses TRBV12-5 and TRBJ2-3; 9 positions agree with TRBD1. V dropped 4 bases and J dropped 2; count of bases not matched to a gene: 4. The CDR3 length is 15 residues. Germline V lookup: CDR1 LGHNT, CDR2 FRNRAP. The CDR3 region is CASGSGTGYTDTQYF. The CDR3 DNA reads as TGTGCTAGTGGTTCCGGGACAGGGTACACAGATACGCAGTATTTT.

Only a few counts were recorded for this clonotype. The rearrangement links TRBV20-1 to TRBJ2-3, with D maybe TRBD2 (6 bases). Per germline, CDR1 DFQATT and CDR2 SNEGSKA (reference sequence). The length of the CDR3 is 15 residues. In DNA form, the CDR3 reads TGCAGCCACCGCCCGGAGGGGATTTTCACAGATACGCAGTATTTT. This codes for CSHRPEGIFTDTQYF.

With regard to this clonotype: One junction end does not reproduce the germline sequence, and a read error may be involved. CDR3 loop: CASSYLGRDERYF. In DNA form, the CDR3 reads TGTGCCAGCAGTTACCTGGGAAGGGACGAGCGGTACTTC. The chain is built from TRBV6-5 and TRBJ2-7; D possibly matches TRBD1 or TRBD2 (5 bases each). Germline CDR1 MNHEY, CDR2 SVGAGI. The CDR3 totals 13 residues.

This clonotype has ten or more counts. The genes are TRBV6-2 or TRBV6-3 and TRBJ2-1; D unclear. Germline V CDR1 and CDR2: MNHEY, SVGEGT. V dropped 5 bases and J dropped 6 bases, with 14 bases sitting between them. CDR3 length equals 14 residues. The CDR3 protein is CASSQSIVSNEQFF. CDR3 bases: TGTGCCAGCAGTCAAAGCATAGTCTCCAATGAGCAGTTCTTC.

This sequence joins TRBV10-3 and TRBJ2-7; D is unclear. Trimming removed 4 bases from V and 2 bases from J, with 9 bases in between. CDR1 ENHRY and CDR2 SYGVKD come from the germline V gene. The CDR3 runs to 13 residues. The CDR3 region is CAISGSDPYEQYF. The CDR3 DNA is TGTGCCATCAGTGGTTCTGACCCCTACGAGCAGTACTTC.

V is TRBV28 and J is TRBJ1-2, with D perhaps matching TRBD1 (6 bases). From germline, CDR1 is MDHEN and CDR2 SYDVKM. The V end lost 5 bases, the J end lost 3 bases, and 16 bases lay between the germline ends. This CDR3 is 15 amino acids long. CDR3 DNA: TGTGCCAGCAGTGACGCCCCGGGGGGCTACTATGGCTACACCTTC. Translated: CASSDAPGGYYGYTF.

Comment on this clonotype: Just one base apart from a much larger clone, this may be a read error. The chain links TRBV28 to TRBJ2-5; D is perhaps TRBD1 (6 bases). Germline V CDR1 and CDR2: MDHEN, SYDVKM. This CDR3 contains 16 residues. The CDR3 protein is CPSSSYPGHWLETQYF. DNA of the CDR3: TGTCCCAGCAGTTCGTACCCGGGACATTGGTTGGAGACCCAGTACTTC.

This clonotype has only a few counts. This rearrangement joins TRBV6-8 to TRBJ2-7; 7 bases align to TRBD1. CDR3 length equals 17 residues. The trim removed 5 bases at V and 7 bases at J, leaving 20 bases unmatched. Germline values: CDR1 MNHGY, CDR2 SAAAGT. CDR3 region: CASSKRQGLYRFGEQYV. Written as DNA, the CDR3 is TGTGCCAGCAGTAAAAGACAGGGCCTCTATAGATTTGGAGAGCAGTACGTC.

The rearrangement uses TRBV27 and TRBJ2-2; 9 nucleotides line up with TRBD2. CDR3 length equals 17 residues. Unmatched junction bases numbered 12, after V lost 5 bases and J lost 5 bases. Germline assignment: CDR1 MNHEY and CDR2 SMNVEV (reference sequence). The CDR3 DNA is TGTGCCAGCAGTCCCGGGATAGCGGGGGTGCGGACCGGGGAGCTGTTTTTT. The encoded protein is CASSPGIAGVRTGELFF.

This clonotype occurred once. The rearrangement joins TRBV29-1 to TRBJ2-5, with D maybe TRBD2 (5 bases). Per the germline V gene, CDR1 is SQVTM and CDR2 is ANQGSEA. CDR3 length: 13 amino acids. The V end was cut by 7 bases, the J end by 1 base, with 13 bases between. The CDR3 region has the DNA TGCAGCGCCGCGACGGGGATCCAAGAGACCCAGTACTTC. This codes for CSAATGIQETQYF.